Presented here are 4 T cell receptor beta chains from one specimen sequenced in a study of shared clonotypes between healthy human individuals. This table comes from immunoSEQ multiplex PCR, and its TCRdb copy is limited to in-frame clones, with some not included. The sample lists under 600,000 clones, around 96% occurring once. Sequences were obtained from naive CD4+ T cells sorted from blood. The sample's subset: CD45RA+ positively selected. The receptor set was obtained from a woman aged 25 to 45 in good health.

The V and J genes are TRBV6-5 and TRBJ2-7; perhaps TRBD2 as D (7 bases). CDR3 size: 16 residues. Germline assignment: CDR1 MNHEY and CDR2 SVGAGI. V shed 2 bases and J shed 7 bases, with 21 bases lying between them. CDR3 protein: CASSYAKGGNLREQYF. Here the CDR3 DNA reads TGTGCCAGCAGTTACGCGAAGGGGGGGAATTTACGAGAGCAGTACTTC.

The chain uses TRBV5-1 and TRBJ2-1; 7 bases fit TRBD1. With 6 bases clipped from V and 2 bases from J, the junction kept 5 bases outside the gene matches. CDR1 is SGHRS and CDR2 is YFSETQ in the germline V gene. The CDR3 is made up of 14 amino acids. The CDR3 is CASTGQQAYNEQFF. CDR3 DNA: TGCGCCAGCACGGGACAGCAAGCCTACAATGAGCAGTTCTTC.

The chain joins TRBV28 to TRBJ2-1; possibly TRBD1 for D (6 bases). CDR3 length: 13 residues. Germline CDR1 reads MDHEN; CDR2 reads SYDVKM. Trimming cost V 8 bases and J 7 bases, with 15 bases left between them. The chain's CDR3 is CASGTIPLNEQFF. The CDR3 DNA reads TGTGCCAGCGGGACAATCCCCCTTAATGAGCAGTTCTTC.

The sample holds one count of this clone. The V gene is TRBV4-1, the J gene TRBJ2-1, with 11 bases matching TRBD2. V shed 0 bases and J 5 bases; nucleotides not matched to a gene: 3. CDR1 and CDR2 (germline): MGHRA, YSYEKL. This CDR3 comprises 16 residues. This CDR3 reads CASSQDRLAGNNEQFF. The CDR3, as DNA: TGCGCCAGCAGCCAAGATCGACTAGCGGGAAACAATGAGCAGTTCTTC.